The T cell receptor beta chain described here comes from a study of T cells in Graves' hyperthyroidism and ophthalmopathy. This clonotype occurred many times. TCR beta CDR3 region amplification was performed from RNA transcripts. A first-round RT-PCR of the TCR CDR3 used the HTBI primer set. Each CDR3 protein gets one entry after TCRdb re-called the multiplex PCR reads with MiXCR. The sample has about 130,000 distinct CDR3 sequences, 22% seen once. V dropped 5 bases and J dropped 0 bases, with 17 bases sitting between them. CDR1 PRHDT and CDR2 FYEKMQ come from the germline V gene (reference sequence). This CDR3 is built from 16 residues.

The chain has TRBV13 and TRBJ2-7; no definite D call. The receptor was derived from a woman aged 45-65 years with Graves' hyperthyroidism that later progressed to Graves' ophthalmopathy. Sequencing was done on a sample of blood. As DNA, the CDR3 is TGTGCCAGCAGCCTCCACGGTGGGGAAGTCTCCTACGAGCAGTACTTC. Translated: CASSLHGGEVSYEQYF.